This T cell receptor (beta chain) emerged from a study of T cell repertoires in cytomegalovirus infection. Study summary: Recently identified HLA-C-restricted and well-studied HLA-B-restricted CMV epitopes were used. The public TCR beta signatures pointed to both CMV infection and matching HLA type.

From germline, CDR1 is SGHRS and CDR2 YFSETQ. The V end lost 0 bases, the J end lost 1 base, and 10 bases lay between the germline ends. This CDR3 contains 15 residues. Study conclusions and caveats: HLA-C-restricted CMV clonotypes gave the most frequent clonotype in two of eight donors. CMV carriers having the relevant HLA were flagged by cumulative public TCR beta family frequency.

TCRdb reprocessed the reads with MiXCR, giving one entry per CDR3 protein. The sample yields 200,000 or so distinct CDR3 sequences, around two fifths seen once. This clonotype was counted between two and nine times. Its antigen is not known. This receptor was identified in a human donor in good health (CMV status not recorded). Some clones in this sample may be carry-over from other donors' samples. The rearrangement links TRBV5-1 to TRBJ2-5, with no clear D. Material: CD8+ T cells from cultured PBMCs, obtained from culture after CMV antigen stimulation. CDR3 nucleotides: TGCGCCAGCAGCTTGGTAGTGGCGAGCCAAGAGACCCAGTACTTC. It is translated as CASSLVVASQETQYF.